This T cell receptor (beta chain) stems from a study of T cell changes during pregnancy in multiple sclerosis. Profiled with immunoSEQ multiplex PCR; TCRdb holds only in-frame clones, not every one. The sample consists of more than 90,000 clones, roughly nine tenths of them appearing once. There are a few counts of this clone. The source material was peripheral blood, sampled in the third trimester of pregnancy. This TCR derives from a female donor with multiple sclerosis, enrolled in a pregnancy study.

Here the CDR3 DNA reads TGTGCCAGCAGTGCCCGGAGGGAGTCCTATGGCTACACCTTC. Translated, it gives CASSARRESYGYTF. The genes are TRBV2 and TRBJ1-2; D uncertain. Deletions cut 4 bases from V and 4 bases from J, with 13 bases between. The CDR3 is 14 amino acids. Germline V gene lookup returns CDR1 SNHLY and CDR2 FYNNEI.